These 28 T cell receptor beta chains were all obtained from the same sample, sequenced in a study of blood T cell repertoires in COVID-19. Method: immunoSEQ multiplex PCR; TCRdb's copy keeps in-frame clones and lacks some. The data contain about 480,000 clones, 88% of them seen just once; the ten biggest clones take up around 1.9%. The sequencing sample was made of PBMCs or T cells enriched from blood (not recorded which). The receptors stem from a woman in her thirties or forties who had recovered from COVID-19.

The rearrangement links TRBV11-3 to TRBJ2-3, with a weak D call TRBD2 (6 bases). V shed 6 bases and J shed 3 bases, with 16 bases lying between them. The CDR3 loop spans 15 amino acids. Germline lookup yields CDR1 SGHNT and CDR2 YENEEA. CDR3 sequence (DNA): TGTGCCAGCAGACGCGTAGCGGTATCTACAGATACGCAGTATTTT. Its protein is CASRRVAVSTDTQYF.

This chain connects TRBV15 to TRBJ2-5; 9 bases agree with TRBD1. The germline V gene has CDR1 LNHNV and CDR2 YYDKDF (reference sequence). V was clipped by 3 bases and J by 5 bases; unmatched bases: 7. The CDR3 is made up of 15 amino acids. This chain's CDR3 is CATSRSNRGLETQYF. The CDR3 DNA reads TGTGCCACCAGCAGGTCAAACAGGGGGCTGGAGACCCAGTACTTC. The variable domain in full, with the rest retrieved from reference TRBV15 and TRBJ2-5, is DAMVIQNPRYQVTQFGKPVTLSCSQTLNHNVMYWYQQKSSQAPKLLFHYYDKDFNNEADTPDNFQSRRPNTSFCFLDIRSPGLGDTAMYLCATSRSNRGLETQYFGPGTRLLVL.

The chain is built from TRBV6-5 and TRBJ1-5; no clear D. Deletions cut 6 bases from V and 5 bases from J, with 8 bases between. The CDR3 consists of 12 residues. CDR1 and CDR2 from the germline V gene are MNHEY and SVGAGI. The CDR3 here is CASRMRDQPQHF. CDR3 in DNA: TGTGCCAGCAGGATGAGGGATCAGCCCCAGCATTTT.

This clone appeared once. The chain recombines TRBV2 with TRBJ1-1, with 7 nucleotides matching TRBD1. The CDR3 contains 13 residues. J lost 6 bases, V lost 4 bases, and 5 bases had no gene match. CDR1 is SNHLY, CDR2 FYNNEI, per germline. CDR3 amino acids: CASSGQGTPEAFF. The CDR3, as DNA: TGTGCCAGCAGTGGACAGGGAACCCCTGAAGCTTTCTTT.

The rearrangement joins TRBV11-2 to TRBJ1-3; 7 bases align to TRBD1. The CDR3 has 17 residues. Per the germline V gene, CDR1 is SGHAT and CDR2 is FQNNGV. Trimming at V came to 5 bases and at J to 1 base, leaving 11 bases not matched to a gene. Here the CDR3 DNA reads TGTGCCAGCAGCATCCTTACGGGACAGCCTTCTGGAAACACCATATATTTT. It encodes CASSILTGQPSGNTIYF.

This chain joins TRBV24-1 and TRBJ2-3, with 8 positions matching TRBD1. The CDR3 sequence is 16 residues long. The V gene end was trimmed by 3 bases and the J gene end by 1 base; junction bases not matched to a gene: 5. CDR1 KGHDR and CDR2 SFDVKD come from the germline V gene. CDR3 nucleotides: TGTGCCACCAGTGATAGACAGGGGTCGGGCACAGATACGCAGTATTTT. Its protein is CATSDRQGSGTDTQYF.

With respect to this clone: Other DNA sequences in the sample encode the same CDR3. For the CDR3, the DNA is TGTGCCAGCAGCAGTACAGGGGGTCAGCCCCAGCATTTT. Encoded protein: CASSSTGGQPQHF. The chain has TRBV12-3 or TRBV12-4 and TRBJ1-5, with 8 nucleotides matching TRBD1. The ends lost 6 bases at V and 6 bases at J; junction bases unmatched: 4. The CDR3 covers 13 residues.

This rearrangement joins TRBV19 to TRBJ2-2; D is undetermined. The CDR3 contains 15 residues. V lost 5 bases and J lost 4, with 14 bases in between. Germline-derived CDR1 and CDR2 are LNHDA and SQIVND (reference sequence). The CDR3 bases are TGTGCCAGTAGTGAAGTACCAGCGATCACCGGGGAGCTGTTTTTT. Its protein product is CASSEVPAITGELFF.

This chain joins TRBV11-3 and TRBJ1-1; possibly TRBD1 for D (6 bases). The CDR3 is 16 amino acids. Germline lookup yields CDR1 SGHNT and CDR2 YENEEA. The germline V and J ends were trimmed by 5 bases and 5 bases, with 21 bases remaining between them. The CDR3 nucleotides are TGTGCCAGCAGCCCGACCCTAGGACAGTCGGAGACTGAAGCTTTCTTT. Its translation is CASSPTLGQSETEAFF.

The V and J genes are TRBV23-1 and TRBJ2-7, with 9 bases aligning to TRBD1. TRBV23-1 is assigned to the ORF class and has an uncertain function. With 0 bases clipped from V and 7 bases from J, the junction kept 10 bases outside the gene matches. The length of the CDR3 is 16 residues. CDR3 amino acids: CASSQSEGQGAFEQYF. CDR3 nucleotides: TGCGCCAGCAGTCAATCGGAGGGACAGGGAGCTTTTGAGCAGTACTTC.

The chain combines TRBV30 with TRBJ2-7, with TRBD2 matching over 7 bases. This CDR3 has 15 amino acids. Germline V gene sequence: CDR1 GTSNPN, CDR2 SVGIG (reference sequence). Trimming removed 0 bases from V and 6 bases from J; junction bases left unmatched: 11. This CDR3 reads CAWSVGAAGEIEQYF. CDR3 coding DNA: TGTGCCTGGAGTGTAGGCGCGGCGGGAGAGATCGAGCAGTACTTC. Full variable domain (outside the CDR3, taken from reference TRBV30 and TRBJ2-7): SQTIHQWPATLVQPVGSPLSLECTVEGTSNPNLYWYRQAAGRGLQLLFYSVGIGQISSEVPQNLSASRPQDRQFILSSKKLLLSDSGFYLCAWSVGAAGEIEQYFGPGTRLTVT.

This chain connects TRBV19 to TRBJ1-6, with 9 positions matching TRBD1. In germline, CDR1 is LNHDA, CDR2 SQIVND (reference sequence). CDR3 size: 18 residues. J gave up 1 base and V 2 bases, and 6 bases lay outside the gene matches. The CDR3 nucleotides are TGTGCCAGTAGTATACCGGAGACAGGGGGTTCCTATAATTCACCCCTCCACTTT. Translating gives CASSIPETGGSYNSPLHF. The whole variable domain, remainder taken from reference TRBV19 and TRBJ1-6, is DGGITQSPKYLFRKEGQNVTLSCEQNLNHDAMYWYRQDPGQGLRLIYYSQIVNDFQKGDIAEGYSVSREKKESFPLTVTSAQKNPTAFYLCASSIPETGGSYNSPLHFGNGTRLTVT.

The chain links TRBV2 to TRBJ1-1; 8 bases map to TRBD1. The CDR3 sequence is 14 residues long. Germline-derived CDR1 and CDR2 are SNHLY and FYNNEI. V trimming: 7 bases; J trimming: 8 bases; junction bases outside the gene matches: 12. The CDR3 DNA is TGTGCCAGCAATCCTCAGGGGGCGTCGTCGGAAGCTTTCTTT. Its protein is CASNPQGASSEAFF.

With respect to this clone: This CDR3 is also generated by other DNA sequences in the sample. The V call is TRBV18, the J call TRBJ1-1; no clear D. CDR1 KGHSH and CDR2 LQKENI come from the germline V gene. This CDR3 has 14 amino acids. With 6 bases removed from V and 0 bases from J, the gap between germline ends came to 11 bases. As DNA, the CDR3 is TGTGCCAGCTCCCCGGGTCAGTTGAACACTGAAGCTTTCTTT. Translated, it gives CASSPGQLNTEAFF.

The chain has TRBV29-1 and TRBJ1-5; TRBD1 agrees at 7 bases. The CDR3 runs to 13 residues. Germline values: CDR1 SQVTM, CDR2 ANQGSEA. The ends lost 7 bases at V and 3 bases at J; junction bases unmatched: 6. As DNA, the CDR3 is TGCAGCGGGTCCACAGGGGACAATCAGCCCCAGCATTTT. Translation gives CSGSTGDNQPQHF.

The CDR3 coding sequence is TGTGCCAGCTCCGCAGGCGGGACCTGGTACAATGAGCAGTTCTTC. This codes for CASSAGGTWYNEQFF. The chain has TRBV5-5 and TRBJ2-1; possibly TRBD2 for D (6 bases). Germline assignment: CDR1 SGHKS and CDR2 YYEKEE (reference sequence). The CDR3 length is 15 residues. Trimming cost V 7 bases and J 4 bases, with 18 bases left between them.

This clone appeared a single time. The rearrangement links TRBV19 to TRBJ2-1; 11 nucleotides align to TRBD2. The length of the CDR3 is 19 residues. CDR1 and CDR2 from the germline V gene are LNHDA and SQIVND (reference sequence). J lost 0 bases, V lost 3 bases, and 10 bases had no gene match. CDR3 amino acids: CASSMGLAAFISSYNEQFF. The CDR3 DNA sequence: TGTGCCAGTAGTATGGGACTAGCGGCCTTTATAAGCTCCTACAATGAGCAGTTCTTC.

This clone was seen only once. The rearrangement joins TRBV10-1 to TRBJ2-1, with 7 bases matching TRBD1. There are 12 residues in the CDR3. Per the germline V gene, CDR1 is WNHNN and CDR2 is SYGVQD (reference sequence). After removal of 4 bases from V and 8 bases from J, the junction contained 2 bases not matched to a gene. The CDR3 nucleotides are TGCGCCAGCAGTGGAACAGGGGATGAGCAGTTCTTC. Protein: CASSGTGDEQFF.

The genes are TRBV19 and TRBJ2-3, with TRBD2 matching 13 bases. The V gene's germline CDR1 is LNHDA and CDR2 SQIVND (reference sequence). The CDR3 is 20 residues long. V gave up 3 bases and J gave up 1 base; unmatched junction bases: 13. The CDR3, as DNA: TGTGCCAGTAGTATGCGTTTGGGACTAGCGGGAATGGGAGGCACAGATACGCAGTATTTT. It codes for CASSMRLGLAGMGGTDTQYF. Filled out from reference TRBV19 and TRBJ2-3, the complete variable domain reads DGGITQSPKYLFRKEGQNVTLSCEQNLNHDAMYWYRQDPGQGLRLIYYSQIVNDFQKGDIAEGYSVSREKKESFPLTVTSAQKNPTAFYLCASSMRLGLAGMGGTDTQYFGPGTRLTVL.

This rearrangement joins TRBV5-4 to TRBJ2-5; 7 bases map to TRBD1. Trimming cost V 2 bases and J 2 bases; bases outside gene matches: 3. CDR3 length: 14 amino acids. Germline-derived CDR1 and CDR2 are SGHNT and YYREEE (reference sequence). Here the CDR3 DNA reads TGTGCCAGCAGCTTAGGGACAGTACAAGAGACCCAGTACTTC. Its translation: CASSLGTVQETQYF. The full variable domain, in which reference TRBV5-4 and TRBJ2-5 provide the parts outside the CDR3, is ETGVTQSPTHLIKTRGQQVTLRCSSQSGHNTVSWYQQALGQGPQFIFQYYREEENGRGNFPPRFSGLQFPNYSSELNVNALELDDSALYLCASSLGTVQETQYFGPGTRLLVL.

Written as DNA, the CDR3 is TGCAGCGTTCTTATATCGACAGGGAGCACAGATACGCAGTATTTT. Its translation: CSVLISTGSTDTQYF. The chain has TRBV29-1 and TRBJ2-3; 7 nucleotides match TRBD1. The CDR3 is 15 residues long. Germline trimming cut 5 bases from V and 0 bases from J; bases unmatched to any gene: 8. Germline CDR1 SQVTM, CDR2 ANQGSEA.

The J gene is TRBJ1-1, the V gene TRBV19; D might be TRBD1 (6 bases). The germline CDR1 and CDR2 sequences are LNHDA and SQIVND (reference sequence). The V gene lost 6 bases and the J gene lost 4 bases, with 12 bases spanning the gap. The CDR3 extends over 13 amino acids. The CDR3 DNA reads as TGTGCCAGTAGGAACAGGGAGAGCACTGAAGCTTTCTTT. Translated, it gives CASRNRESTEAFF.

CDR3 sequence reads: CSAGAERQGYNEQFF. For the CDR3, the DNA is TGCAGCGCGGGAGCTGAACGACAGGGCTACAATGAGCAGTTCTTC. J is TRBJ2-1 and V is TRBV29-1, with D maybe TRBD1 (7 bases). Per the germline V gene, CDR1 is SQVTM and CDR2 is ANQGSEA. V gave up 7 bases and J gave up 3 bases, with 19 bases separating them. The CDR3 is 15 amino acids.

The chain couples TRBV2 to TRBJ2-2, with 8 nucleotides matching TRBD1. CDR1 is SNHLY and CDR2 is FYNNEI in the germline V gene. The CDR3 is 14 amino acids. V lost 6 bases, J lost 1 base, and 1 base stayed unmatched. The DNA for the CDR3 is TGTGCCAGCAGGGACAGGGTGAACACCGGGGAGCTGTTTTTT. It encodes CASRDRVNTGELFF.

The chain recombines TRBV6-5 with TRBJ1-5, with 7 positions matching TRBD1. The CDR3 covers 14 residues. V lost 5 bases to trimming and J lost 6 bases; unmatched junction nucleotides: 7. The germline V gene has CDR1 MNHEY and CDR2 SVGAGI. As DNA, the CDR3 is TGTGCCAGCAGTCGGGACAGTGTTTTTCAGCCCCAGCATTTT. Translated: CASSRDSVFQPQHF.

CDR3 bases: TGTGCCAGCAGCCTCTCACAGGGGATGACCGGGGAGCTGTTTTTT. It translates to CASSLSQGMTGELFF. This chain connects TRBV6-5 to TRBJ2-2, with TRBD1 matching 7 bases. The CDR3 contains 15 residues. The trim removed 6 bases at V and 5 bases at J, leaving 9 bases unmatched. Germline V gene sequence: CDR1 MNHEY, CDR2 SVGAGI.

In DNA, the CDR3 is TGTGCCAGCAGCTTAGCAGAGGCCGGGTCAGAAAAACTGTTTTTT. The encoded protein is CASSLAEAGSEKLFF. The chain couples TRBV7-8 to TRBJ1-4; D not resolved. Between the trimmed V and J ends, which lost 0 bases and 8 bases, there was a span of 13 bases. The CDR3 is 15 amino acids. Per germline, CDR1 SGHVS and CDR2 FQNEAQ.

As DNA, the CDR3 is TGTGCTAGTGGTTCAAACAGGGGGATTGGGACTGAAGCTTTCTTT. Encoded protein: CASGSNRGIGTEAFF. The genes are TRBV12-5 and TRBJ1-1; 8 bases are shared with TRBD1. Germline V gene sequence: CDR1 LGHNT, CDR2 FRNRAP. Trimming removed 4 bases from V and 5 bases from J; junction bases left unmatched: 9. The CDR3 has 15 amino acids.